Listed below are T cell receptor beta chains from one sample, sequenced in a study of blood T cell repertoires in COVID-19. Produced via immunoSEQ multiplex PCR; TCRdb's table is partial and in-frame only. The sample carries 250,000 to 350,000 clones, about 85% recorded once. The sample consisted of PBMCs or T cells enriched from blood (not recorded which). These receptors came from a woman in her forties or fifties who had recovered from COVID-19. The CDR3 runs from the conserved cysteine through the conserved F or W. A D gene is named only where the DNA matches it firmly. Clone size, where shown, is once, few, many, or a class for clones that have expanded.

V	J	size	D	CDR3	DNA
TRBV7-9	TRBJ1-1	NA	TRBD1	CASRVGGGTEAFF	TGTGCCAGCAGAGTAGGGGGCGGAACTGAAGCTTTCTTT
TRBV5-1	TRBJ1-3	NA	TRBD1	CASRSTGGSGNTIYF	TGCGCCAGCAGGTCAACAGGGGGCTCCGGAAACACCATATATTTT
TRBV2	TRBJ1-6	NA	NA	CASSERGYNSPLHF	TGTGCCAGCAGTGAACGGGGGTATAATTCACCCCTCCACTTT
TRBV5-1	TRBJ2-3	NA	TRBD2	CASSVDLAGVRTDTQYF	TGCGCCAGCAGCGTTGATTTAGCGGGAGTTCGCACAGATACGCAGTATTTT
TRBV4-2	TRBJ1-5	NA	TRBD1	CASSQDAAADRVFNQPQHF	TGTGCCAGCAGCCAAGATGCGGCGGCCGACAGGGTATTCAATCAGCCCCAGCATTTT
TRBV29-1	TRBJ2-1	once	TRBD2	CSVPPPGLAFGEQFF	TGCAGCGTCCCTCCCCCGGGACTAGCGTTCGGTGAGCAGTTCTTC
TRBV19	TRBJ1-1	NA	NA	CASSRVGAGEDTEAFF	TGTGCCAGTAGTAGGGTCGGGGCAGGGGAAGACACTGAAGCTTTCTTT
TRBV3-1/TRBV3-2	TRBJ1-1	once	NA	CASSPPRQGLSTEAFF	TGTGCCAGCAGCCCTCCCCGTCAGGGTCTGAGCACTGAAGCTTTCTTT
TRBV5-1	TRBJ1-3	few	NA	CASSLAPTETGNTIYF	TGCGCCAGCAGCTTGGCTCCAACTGAGACTGGAAACACCATATATTTT
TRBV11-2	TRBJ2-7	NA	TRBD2	CASSLLFLAGEGEQYF	TGTGCCAGCAGCTTATTATTCCTAGCGGGAGAGGGCGAGCAGTACTTC
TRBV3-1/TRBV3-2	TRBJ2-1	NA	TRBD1	CASHKQGPYNEQFF	TGTGCCAGCCATAAACAGGGGCCCTACAATGAGCAGTTCTTC
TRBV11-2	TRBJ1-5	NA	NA	CASSLTNNQPQHF	TGTGCCAGCAGCTTAACAAACAATCAGCCCCAGCATTTT
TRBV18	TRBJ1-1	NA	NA	CASSPSIDTEAFF	TGTGCCAGCTCACCTTCAATAGACACTGAAGCTTTCTTT
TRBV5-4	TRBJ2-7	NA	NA	CASSLGLGEAYEQYF	TGTGCCAGCAGCTTGGGACTAGGGGAGGCCTACGAGCAGTACTTC
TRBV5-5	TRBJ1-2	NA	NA	CASSLVTTSNYGYTF	TGTGCCAGCAGCTTGGTTACTACTTCTAACTATGGCTACACCTTC
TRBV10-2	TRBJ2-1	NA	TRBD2	CASRTSGRGNEQFF	TGCGCCAGCCGCACTAGCGGGAGGGGTAATGAGCAGTTCTTC
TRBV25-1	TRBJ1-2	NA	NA	CASSALNYGYTF	TGTGCCAGCAGTGCCCTTAACTATGGCTACACCTTC
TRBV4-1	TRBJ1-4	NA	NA	CASSLQGRANEKLFF	TGCGCCAGCAGCCTGCAGGGTAGGGCTAATGAAAAACTGTTTTTT
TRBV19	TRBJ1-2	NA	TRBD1	CASSELDRGGYGYTF	TGTGCCAGTAGTGAATTGGACAGGGGAGGATATGGCTACACCTTC
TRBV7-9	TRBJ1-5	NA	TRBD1	CASRSNRGGLNQPQHF	TGTGCCAGCAGGAGTAACCGAGGGGGCCTTAATCAGCCCCAGCATTTT
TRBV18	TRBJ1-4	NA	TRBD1	CASSTTGGNEKLFF	TGTGCCAGCTCAACCACAGGGGGGAATGAAAAACTGTTTTTT
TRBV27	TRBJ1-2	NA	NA	CASSRPGQGFYGYTF	TGTGCCAGCAGTCGACCGGGACAAGGATTCTATGGCTACACCTTC
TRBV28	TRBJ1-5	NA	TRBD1	CASSFLKRGRGNQPQHF	TGTGCCAGCAGTTTTCTCAAAAGGGGGCGAGGCAATCAGCCCCAGCATTTT
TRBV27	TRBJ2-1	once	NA	CASKSGGGSSYNEQFF	TGTGCCAGCAAATCAGGGGGAGGTAGCTCCTACAATGAGCAGTTCTTC
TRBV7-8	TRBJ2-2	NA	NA	CASSSNTGELFF	TGTGCCAGCAGCTCAAACACCGGGGAGCTGTTTTTT
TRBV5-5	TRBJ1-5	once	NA	CASSSRTVNQPQHF	TGTGCCAGCAGCTCCCGGACAGTCAATCAGCCCCAGCATTTT
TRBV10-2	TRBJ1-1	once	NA	CASREGGVNTEAFF	TGCGCCAGCAGGGAGGGGGGGGTGAACACTGAAGCTTTCTTT
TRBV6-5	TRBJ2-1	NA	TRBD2	CASSYSRASGSFEQFF	TGTGCCAGCAGTTACAGCCGGGCTAGCGGGAGTTTTGAGCAGTTCTTC
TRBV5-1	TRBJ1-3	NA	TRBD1	CASSLTGQATNTIYF	TGCGCCAGCAGCCTTACGGGACAGGCAACGAACACCATATATTTT